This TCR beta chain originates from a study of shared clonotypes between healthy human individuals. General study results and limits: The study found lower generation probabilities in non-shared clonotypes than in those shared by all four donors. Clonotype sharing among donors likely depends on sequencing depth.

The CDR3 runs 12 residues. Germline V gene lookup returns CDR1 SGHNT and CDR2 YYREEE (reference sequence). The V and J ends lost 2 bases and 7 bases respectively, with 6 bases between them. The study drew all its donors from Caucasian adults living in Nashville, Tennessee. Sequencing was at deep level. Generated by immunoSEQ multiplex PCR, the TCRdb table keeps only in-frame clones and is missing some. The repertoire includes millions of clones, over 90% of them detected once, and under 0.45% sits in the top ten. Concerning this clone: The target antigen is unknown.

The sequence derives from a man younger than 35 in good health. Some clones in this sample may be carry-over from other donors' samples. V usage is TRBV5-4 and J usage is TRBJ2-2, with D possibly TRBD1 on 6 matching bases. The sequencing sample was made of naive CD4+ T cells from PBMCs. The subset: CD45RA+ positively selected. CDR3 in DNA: TGTGCCAGCAGCTTAGGGGGCGGGGAGCTGTTTTTT. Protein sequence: CASSLGGGELFF. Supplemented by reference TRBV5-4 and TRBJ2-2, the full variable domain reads ETGVTQSPTHLIKTRGQQVTLRCSSQSGHNTVSWYQQALGQGPQFIFQYYREEENGRGNFPPRFSGLQFPNYSSELNVNALELDDSALYLCASSLGGGELFFGEGSRLTVL.